This T cell receptor beta chain was documented in a study of regulatory T cells in long-lasting Graves disease. Findings of the study overall: The number of shared public clonotypes was higher in persistent patients (around 2,700) than new patients (roughly 970). It was in persistent disease that TRBV28, TRBJ1-2 and TRBJ2-5 were favored.

This clonotype was detected many times. Its antigen is currently unknown. The CDR3 has 15 residues. After removal of 2 bases from V and 8 bases from J, the junction contained 7 bases not matched to a gene. Looked up from germline, CDR1 is LNHNV and CDR2 is YYDKDF (reference sequence). Time point defined: persistent/refractory GD, antithyroid drugs over 5 years with positive TRAb. RNA isolated from PBMCs was used to make the TCR library. Combining iRepertoire HTBI primers with Arm-PCR of CDR3 regions, the authors built TCR beta libraries. TCRdb re-called the multiplex PCR reads through MiXCR, storing one row per CDR3 protein. Here the sample spans over 450,000 distinct CDR3 sequences, 20% to 25% being singletons.

The material sequenced was peripheral blood mononuclear cells (PBMCs), taken when the disease was refractory, from a patient treated with antithyroid drugs. The TCR was taken from a female donor with Graves disease. The V and J genes are TRBV15 and TRBJ1-4, with TRBD1 matching 8 bases. CDR3 coding DNA: TGTGCCACCAGCAGACTTAGACAGGGGTTAGAAAAACTGTTTTTT. As protein: CATSRLRQGLEKLFF.